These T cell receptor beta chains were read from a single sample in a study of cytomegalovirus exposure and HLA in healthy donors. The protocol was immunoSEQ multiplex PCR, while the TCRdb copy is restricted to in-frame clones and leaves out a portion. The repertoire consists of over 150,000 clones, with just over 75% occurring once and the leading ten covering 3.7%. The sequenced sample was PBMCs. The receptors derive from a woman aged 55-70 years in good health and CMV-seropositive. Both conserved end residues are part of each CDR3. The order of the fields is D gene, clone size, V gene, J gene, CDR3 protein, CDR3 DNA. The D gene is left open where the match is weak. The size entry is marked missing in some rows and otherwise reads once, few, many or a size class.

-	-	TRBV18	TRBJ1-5	CASSPGGVNNQPQHF	TGTGCCAGCTCTCCGGGGGGGGTCAACAATCAGCCCCAGCATTTT
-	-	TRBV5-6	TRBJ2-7	CASSLAGQSYEQYF	TGTGCCAGCAGCTTGGCCGGACAATCCTACGAGCAGTACTTC
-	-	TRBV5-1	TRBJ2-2	CASSFSVGAGLGELFF	TGCGCCAGCAGCTTTAGCGTAGGAGCCGGTCTAGGGGAGCTGTTTTTT
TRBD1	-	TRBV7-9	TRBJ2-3	CASSFGTGQSTDTQYF	TGTGCCAGCAGCTTCGGGACAGGCCAGAGCACAGATACGCAGTATTTT
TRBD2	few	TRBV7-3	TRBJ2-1	CASSSSGGAGNEQFF	TGTGCCAGCAGCTCTAGCGGGGGGGCGGGGAATGAGCAGTTCTTC
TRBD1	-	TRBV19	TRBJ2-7	CASSIRGTGSYEQYF	TGTGCCAGTAGTATTAGAGGGACAGGCTCCTACGAGCAGTACTTC
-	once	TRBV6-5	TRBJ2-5	CASSSRDTPIGETQYF	TGTGCCAGCAGTTCCCGGGACACTCCAATCGGAGAGACCCAGTACTTC
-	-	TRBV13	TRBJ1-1	CASSSGHSNTEAFF	TGTGCCAGCAGCTCGGGACACTCGAACACTGAAGCTTTCTTT
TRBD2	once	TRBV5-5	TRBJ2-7	CASSFATSGSYEQYF	TGTGCCAGCAGCTTCGCGACTAGCGGGAGTTACGAGCAGTACTTC
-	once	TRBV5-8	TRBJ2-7	CASSFGEISTYEQYF	TGTGCCAGCAGCTTCGGGGAAATTAGTACCTACGAGCAGTACTTC
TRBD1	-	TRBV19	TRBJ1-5	CASIPTGRRQPQHF	TGTGCCAGTATTCCGACAGGGCGGCGTCAGCCCCAGCATTTT
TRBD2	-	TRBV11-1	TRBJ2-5	CASTRLAGGGQETQYF	TGTGCCAGCACTCGACTAGCGGGAGGAGGCCAAGAGACCCAGTACTTC
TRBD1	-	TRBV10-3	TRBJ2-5	CAISDGTGSSETQYF	TGTGCCATCAGTGACGGGACAGGGTCATCGGAGACCCAGTACTTC